A single sample is the source of the 9 T cell receptor beta chains below, sequenced in a study of cytomegalovirus exposure and HLA in healthy donors. Primers: 60 Vbeta forward and 13 Jbeta reverse. Libraries were prepared by immunoSEQ multiplex PCR; TCRdb keeps only in-frame clonotypes and omits some of them. This sample has roughly 130,000 clones, with over 80% found just once. Sequences were obtained from PBMCs. The receptors come from a man aged 25-45 years in good health and CMV-seronegative.

The chain links TRBV7-6 to TRBJ1-1; perhaps TRBD1 as D (6 bases). Germline-derived CDR1 and CDR2 are SGHVS and FNYEAQ. CDR3 size: 13 residues. Trimming pared 5 bases from V and 6 bases from J, leaving 13 bases between. CDR3 nucleotides: TGTGCCAGCAGCCAAGGGGGGGGCCCTGAAGCTTTCTTT. Its translation: CASSQGGGPEAFF.

This rearrangement joins TRBV7-2 to TRBJ2-4, with 8 bases matching TRBD2. V trimming: 2 bases; J trimming: 1 base; junction bases outside the gene matches: 4. This CDR3 is 16 amino acids long. Germline assignment: CDR1 SGHTA and CDR2 FQGNSA. The CDR3 DNA is TGTGCCAGCAGCTTATCTTTAGCGGGGGCCAAAAACATTCAGTACTTC. Protein product: CASSLSLAGAKNIQYF.

This clone was detected once. The genes are TRBV5-1 and TRBJ2-3; 10 bases match TRBD1. The CDR3 length is 15 residues. The trim removed 5 bases at V and 2 bases at J, leaving 5 bases unmatched. Per the germline V gene, CDR1 is SGHRS and CDR2 is YFSETQ. CDR3 amino acids: CASSPGQGVTDTQYF. The CDR3 coding sequence is TGCGCCAGCAGTCCCGGACAGGGGGTCACAGATACGCAGTATTTT.

The rearrangement joins TRBV9 to TRBJ1-1, with a tentative D call TRBD1 (5 bases). CDR1 is SGDLS and CDR2 is YYNGEE in the germline V gene. V was pared by 1 base and J by 2 bases, with 12 bases between. CDR3 length: 15 amino acids. The CDR3 region has the DNA TGTGCCAGCAGCGTATGGGGGGACCCAAACACTGAAGCTTTCTTT. Translation: CASSVWGDPNTEAFF.

The V and J genes are TRBV6-1 and TRBJ1-3; weak D call: TRBD1 (5 bases). The CDR3 is 15 amino acids. The V gene's germline CDR1 is MNHNS and CDR2 SASEGT. Trimming stripped 8 bases from V and 0 bases from J, with 14 bases between. CDR3 protein: CASCDGGSSGNTIYF. As DNA, the CDR3 is TGTGCCAGCTGCGATGGGGGGTCCTCTGGAAACACCATATATTTT.

V and J are TRBV7-9 and TRBJ2-1; 9 positions agree with TRBD2. The CDR3 consists of 16 residues. Germline CDR1 and CDR2: SEHNR and FQNEAQ (reference sequence). Unmatched junction bases numbered 5, after V lost 5 bases and J lost 0 bases. The CDR3 region is CASSPQRGVSYNEQFF. CDR3 nucleotide sequence: TGTGCCAGCAGCCCCCAGCGGGGGGTCTCCTACAATGAGCAGTTCTTC.

The chain employs TRBV27 and TRBJ1-5; a possible D gene is TRBD1 (6 bases). V dropped 5 bases and J dropped 7 bases, with 9 bases sitting between them. Germline-derived CDR1 and CDR2 are MNHEY and SMNVEV (reference sequence). This CDR3 is 12 amino acids long. The CDR3, as DNA: TGTGCCAGCAGTCTTCAGGGGCAGCCCCAGCATTTT. Residues: CASSLQGQPQHF.

The CDR3 here is CASSPPPRTGTYGYTF. DNA of the CDR3: TGTGCCAGCAGTCCGCCCCCCCGGACAGGTACCTATGGCTACACCTTC. The rearrangement joins TRBV28 to TRBJ1-2, with TRBD1 identical over 7 bases. With 5 bases clipped from V and 4 bases from J, the junction kept 13 bases outside the gene matches. This CDR3 contains 16 residues. In germline, CDR1 is MDHEN, CDR2 SYDVKM.

The V and J genes are TRBV5-1 and TRBJ1-1, with D tentatively TRBD1 (5 bases). Between the trimmed V and J ends, which lost 1 base and 6 bases, there was a span of 16 bases. The CDR3 runs to 15 residues. Germline V gives CDR1 SGHRS, CDR2 YFSETQ. The CDR3 protein is CASSLFSGVSAEAFF. The CDR3 DNA is TGCGCCAGCAGCTTGTTTTCGGGGGTAAGCGCTGAAGCTTTCTTT.